The clone carrying this T cell receptor (beta chain) was seen at least ten times. What it binds is not known. Sequencing used immunoSEQ multiplex PCR; TCRdb keeps in-frame clones, though not all of them. The record shows 13,000 or so clones for this sample, with no singletons present. These data come from a study of T cells after posttransplantation cyclophosphamide. This related bone marrow graft donor gave peripheral blood on the day of marrow donation. Study-level points and caveats: TRB clonality was highly associated with recipient CMV seropositivity and reactivation. TRB overlap between skin or GI tissue T cells and blood was limited.

The TCR comes from a woman between 40 and 55 years old in good health, CMV-negative, and a related stem cell transplant donor. Sequenced input: PBMCs.

The CDR3 coding sequence is TGTGCCAGCAGCCAAGAGGAGGGGATCTCTAGCACAGATACGCAGTATTTT. It specifies CASSQEEGISSTDTQYF. The chain employs TRBV14 and TRBJ2-3; a weak D match, TRBD2 (6 bases). This CDR3 has 17 amino acids. Germline CDR1 and CDR2: SGHDN and FVKESK. The V end lost 0 bases, the J end lost 0 bases, and 13 bases lay between the germline ends.